The 6 T cell receptor beta chains listed next were all sequenced from one sample in a study of blood T cell repertoires in COVID-19. TCRdb keeps only in-frame clones here, not all; method: immunoSEQ multiplex PCR. The sample lists roughly 290,000 clones, 80% to 90% occurring once. The sample was peripheral blood. These receptor sequences come from a woman aged 50 to 60 who had recovered from COVID-19.

The chain links TRBV3-1 (or the pseudogene TRBV3-2) to TRBJ2-5, with TRBD2 as a possible D gene (6 bases). Trimming took 4 bases from V and 3 from J, leaving 9 bases between them. This CDR3 is built from 13 residues. Germline values: CDR1 LGHDT, CDR2 YNNKEL (reference sequence). The DNA for the CDR3 is TGTGCCAGCAGCCGGGGACTGAAAGAGACCCAGTACTTC. Protein: CASSRGLKETQYF.

The chain links TRBV5-5 to TRBJ1-4; D gene unclear. The germline CDR1 and CDR2 sequences are SGHKS and YYEKEE (reference sequence). V was shortened by 2 bases and J by 0 bases, with 8 bases between the two germline ends. The CDR3 spans 15 residues. CDR3 coding DNA: TGTGCCAGCAGCTTACTAGGGTCAACTAATGAAAAACTGTTTTTT. Encoded protein: CASSLLGSTNEKLFF.

Sample share makes this clone large. Other nucleotide sequences in the sample specify the same CDR3. This chain joins TRBV19 and TRBJ2-1; 11 nucleotides line up with TRBD2. Germline values: CDR1 LNHDA, CDR2 SQIVND (reference sequence). V dropped 6 bases and J dropped 4; count of bases not matched to a gene: 5. CDR3 size: 15 residues. The CDR3 DNA reads TGTGCCAGTAGCCTGACTAGCGGGGATTACAATGAGCAGTTCTTC. It specifies CASSLTSGDYNEQFF.

The chain employs TRBV19 and TRBJ1-4; no firm D call. The CDR3 is made up of 13 amino acids. The V end was cut by 8 bases, the J end by 8 bases, with 15 bases between. The germline CDR1 and CDR2 sequences are LNHDA and SQIVND (reference sequence). The CDR3 loop is CASRRGLGEKLFF. CDR3 bases: TGTGCCAGTCGGCGAGGACTCGGAGAAAAACTGTTTTTT.

This chain connects TRBV5-1 to TRBJ2-1, with 8 bases lining up with TRBD1. J lost 4 bases, V lost 4 bases, and 10 bases had no gene match. Germline CDR1 reads SGHRS; CDR2 reads YFSETQ. The CDR3 totals 16 residues. The CDR3 nucleotides are TGCGCCAGCAGCACGGACAGGACAGGGCGATACAATGAGCAGTTCTTC. Residues: CASSTDRTGRYNEQFF.

This clone was detected a few times. The chain employs TRBV20-1 and TRBJ2-1; D unclear. The CDR3 covers 8 residues. Germline V CDR1 and CDR2: DFQATT, SNEGSKA (reference sequence). Trimming stripped 7 bases from V and 12 bases from J, with 7 bases between. This chain's CDR3 is CSEPLQFF. CDR3 DNA: TGCAGTGAGCCGTTGCAGTTCTTC.